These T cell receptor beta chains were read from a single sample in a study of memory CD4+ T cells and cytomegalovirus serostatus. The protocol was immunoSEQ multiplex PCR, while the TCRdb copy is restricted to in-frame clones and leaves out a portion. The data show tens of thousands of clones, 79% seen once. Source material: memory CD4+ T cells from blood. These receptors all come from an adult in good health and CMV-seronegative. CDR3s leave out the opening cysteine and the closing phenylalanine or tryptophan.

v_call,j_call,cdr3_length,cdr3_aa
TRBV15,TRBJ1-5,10,ATSRDGQPQH
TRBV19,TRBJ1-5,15,ATATGPLRKGNQPQH
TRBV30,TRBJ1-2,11,AWSGGRAVGYT
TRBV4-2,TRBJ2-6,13,ASSFLGTGANVLT
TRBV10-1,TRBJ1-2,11,ARDTQGADGYT
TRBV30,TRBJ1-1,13,AWSVKVVTNTEAF
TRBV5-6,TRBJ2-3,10,ASSSSTGLQY
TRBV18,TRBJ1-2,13,ASSPILLGDYGYT
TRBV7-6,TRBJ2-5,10,ASKRDGETQY
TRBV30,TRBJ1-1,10,AWSLVNTEAF
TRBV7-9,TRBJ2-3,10,AGGTPADTQY
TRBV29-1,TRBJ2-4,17,SVHFRGVVSGVAKNIQY
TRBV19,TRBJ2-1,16,ASTRTKRGTSVYNEQF
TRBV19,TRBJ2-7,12,ASSYRGSSYEQY
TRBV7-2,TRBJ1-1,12,ASSLALWNTEAF
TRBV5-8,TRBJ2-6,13,ASSLGNSGANVLT
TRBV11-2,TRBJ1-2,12,ASSLDSQLYGYT
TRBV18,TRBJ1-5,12,ASSPGQGYQPQH
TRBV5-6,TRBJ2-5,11,ASNDRGLQTQY
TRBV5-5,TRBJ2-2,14,ASSRTSGGNTGELF
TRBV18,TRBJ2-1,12,ASSPPDRYNEQF
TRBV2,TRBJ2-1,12,ASSEGKWYNEQF
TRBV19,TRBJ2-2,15,ASTSTSGRLNTGELF
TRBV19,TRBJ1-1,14,ASSPRLDRMNTEAF
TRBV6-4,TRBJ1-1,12,AMKGTDLNTEAF
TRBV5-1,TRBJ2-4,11,ASSSSRGNIQY
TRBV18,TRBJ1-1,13,ASSPPTGGNTEAF
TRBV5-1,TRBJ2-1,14,ASSGGRTSGHNEQF
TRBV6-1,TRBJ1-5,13,ASSVWSNHDQPQH
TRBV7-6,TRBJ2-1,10,ASSLVPDEQF
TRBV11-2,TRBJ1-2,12,ASSHTGVGYGYT
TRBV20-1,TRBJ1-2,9,SARRGQGLL
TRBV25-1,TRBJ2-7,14,ASSEPSGRAGYEQY
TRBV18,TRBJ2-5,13,ASSPPSTGGETQY
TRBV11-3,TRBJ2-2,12,ASSAGPLIGELF
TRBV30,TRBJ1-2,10,AWSSERYGYT
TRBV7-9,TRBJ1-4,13,ASSLGKGTDEKLF
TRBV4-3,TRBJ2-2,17,ASSQEVALRVGITGELF
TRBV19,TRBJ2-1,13,ASSKQGESYNEQF
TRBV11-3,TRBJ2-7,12,ASSFFRRAYEQY
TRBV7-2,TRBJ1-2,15,ASSSVRDGKTNYGYT
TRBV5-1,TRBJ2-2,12,ASSLDGSTGELF
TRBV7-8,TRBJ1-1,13,ASSLEGAVRTEAF
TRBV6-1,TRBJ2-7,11,ASSAGTRYEQY
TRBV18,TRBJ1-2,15,ASSEAGQGFPAHGYT
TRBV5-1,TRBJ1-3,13,ASSPGDLSGNTIY
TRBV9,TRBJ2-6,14,ASSVGGNSGANVLT
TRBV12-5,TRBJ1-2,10,ASGEGHYGYT
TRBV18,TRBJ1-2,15,ASSPAPSGGRDYGYT
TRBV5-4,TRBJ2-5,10,ASSLSGKTQY
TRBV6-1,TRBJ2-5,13,ASSEFEGSQETQY
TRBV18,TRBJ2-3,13,ASSQQGARTDTQY
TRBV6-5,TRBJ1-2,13,ASSISTGGGYGYT
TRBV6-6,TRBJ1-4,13,ASSYSDRGRGKLF
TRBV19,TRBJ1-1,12,ASTGGSSKTEAF
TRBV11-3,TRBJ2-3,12,ASSSSGLTDTQY